Detailed here is one T cell receptor (beta chain). The repertoire was sequenced with immunoSEQ multiplex PCR; TCRdb's copy has only in-frame clones and lacks some. This table holds around 150,000 clones, approximately 80% found once. The data originate from a study of blood T cell repertoires in COVID-19. The ends were cut back, 4 bases at V and 1 base at J, with 11 bases in the middle. Germline V gene lookup returns CDR1 SGHKS and CDR2 YYEKEE (reference sequence). The length of the CDR3 is 14 residues. This TCR derives from a man over 45 with acute or convalescent COVID-19. Sequences were obtained from peripheral blood. This chain connects TRBV5-5 to TRBJ1-2, with D perhaps matching TRBD1 (5 bases). Here the CDR3 reads CASSPLGGNYGYTF. In DNA, the CDR3 is TGTGCCAGCAGCCCCCTGGGGGGTAACTATGGCTACACCTTC.